The rows below give T cell receptor beta chains drawn from one sample of a study of T-cell reconstitution after alpha-beta-depleted transplantation in children. MiXCR, run by TCRdb on the PCR reads, gives a single entry per CDR3 protein. The sample has 400,000 to 500,000 distinct CDR3 sequences; roughly 11% are singletons. The sequencing used PBMCs from the stem cell graft donor, collected from the stem cell graft. All receptors derive from a human donor who donated a stem cell graft to a child with acute myeloid leukemia. The CDR3 runs from the conserved cysteine through the conserved F or W. Fields, in order: CDR3 length, V gene, clone size, CDR3 protein. The size of a clone is reported for some rows only, either as once, few or many, or as a class for expanded clones.

>13|TRBV12-5|few
CASGQDNQETQYF
>17|TRBV7-9|few
CASSLGPGGPGANVLTF
>14|TRBV6-1|few
CASSALDRTDTQYF
>15|TRBV5-1|.
CASSTAASGANVLTF
>13|TRBV30|.
CAWSQWVGNTIYF
>15|TRBV2|few
CASSDSGRGYNEQFF
>13|TRBV5-6|.
CASSLRPEETQYF
>14|TRBV20-1|.
CSARGVLAGGPCFF
>14|TRBV5-1|few
CASGRGFGANVLTF
>15|TRBV6-1|.
CASSGGPEGSYGYTF
>13|TRBV6-1|many
CASSEWASDTQYF
>17|TRBV4-1|many
CASSQDGGGTANEKLFF
>13|TRBV4-2|.
CASSRTPRTEAFF
>12|TRBV27|.
CASGRANYGYTF
>13|TRBV5-1|.
CASSLAVEDTQYF
>13|TRBV6-1|.
CASSGDAYNEQFF
>13|TRBV5-1|.
CASSLSTSGGYTF
>16|TRBV6-1|.
CASSSPTSVPPYEQYF
>16|TRBV9|few
CASSVGAGRNTGELFF
>14|TRBV6-5|.
CASSYSDGIYGYTF
>18|TRBV5-1|few
CASTQQGAAFSGANVLTF
>15|TRBV5-1|few
CASSAATSAGETQYF
>15|TRBV3-1|few
CASSQPGQGSNEQFF
>13|TRBV6-2/TRBV6-3|few
CASGAGGLNIQYF
>13|TRBV7-9|many
CASSKPGNTEAFF
>13|TRBV19|.
CASSSQGRSPLHF
>16|TRBV12-3/TRBV12-4|few
CASMPGGGQGGEKLFF
>12|TRBV10-3|.
CATTAGGGVAFF
>14|TRBV7-8|few
CASSLEVSAYEQYF
>13|TRBV14|few
CASSQRTPLELFF
>19|TRBV21-1|few
CASLRMALPTPANTGELFF
>18|TRBV10-3|many
CAISESLLSGSNPYEQYF
>11|TRBV25-1|few
CASSDLETQYF
>18|TRBV12-3/TRBV12-4|few
CASSPAAGNPVSYNEQFF
>14|TRBV20-1|few
CSAREFMGGTEAFF
>13|TRBV20-1|.
CSARDGSAYEQYF
>14|TRBV5-1|.
CASRGGETNTEAFF
>14|TRBV11-1|few
CASSQNTANYGYTF
>15|TRBV10-3|many
CAISEGGLASYEQYF
>13|TRBV5-1|.
CASSLDKNYGYTF
>18|TRBV5-6|many
CASSVLTSGRALVDEQFF
>14|TRBV12-3/TRBV12-4|.
CASSPRMETDTQYF
>18|TRBV7-3|few
CASSLTGGGPGQYNEQFF
>16|TRBV20-1|.
CSARGADRGRADTQYF
>15|TRBV4-3|.
CASSQDWRGQGGYTF
>16|TRBV6-1|few
CASRQGSSSGANVLTF
>16|TRBV4-3|.
CASSQDSRINTGELFF
>14|TRBV5-1|.
CASSSNPSTDTQYF
>11|TRBV6-2/TRBV6-3|many
CASSGGRGQIF
>15|TRBV7-8|many
CASSLQGINRETQYF
>13|TRBV29-1|many
CSVVGMGTGELFF
>15|TRBV7-2|many
CASRATSVSTDTQYF
>18|TRBV11-2|.
CASSMTGTSGTSTDTQYF